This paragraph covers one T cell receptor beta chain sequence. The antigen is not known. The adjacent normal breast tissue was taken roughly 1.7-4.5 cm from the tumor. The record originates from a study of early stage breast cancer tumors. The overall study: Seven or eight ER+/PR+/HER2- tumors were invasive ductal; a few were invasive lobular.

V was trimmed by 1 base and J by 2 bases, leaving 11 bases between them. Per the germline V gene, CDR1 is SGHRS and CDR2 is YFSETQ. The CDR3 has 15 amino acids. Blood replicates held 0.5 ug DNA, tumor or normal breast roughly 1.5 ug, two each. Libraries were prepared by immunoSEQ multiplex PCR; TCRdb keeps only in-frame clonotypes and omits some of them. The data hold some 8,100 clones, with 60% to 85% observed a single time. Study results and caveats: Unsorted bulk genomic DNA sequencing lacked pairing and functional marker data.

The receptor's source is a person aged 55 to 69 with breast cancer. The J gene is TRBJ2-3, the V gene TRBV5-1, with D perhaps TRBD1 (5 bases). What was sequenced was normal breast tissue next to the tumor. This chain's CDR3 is CASSLTPGFTDTQYF. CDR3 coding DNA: TGCGCCAGCAGCTTGACTCCAGGGTTCACAGATACGCAGTATTTT.